Listed here is a single T cell receptor beta chain. The record originates from a study of shared clonotypes between healthy human individuals. This table comes from immunoSEQ multiplex PCR, and its TCRdb copy is limited to in-frame clones, with some not included. The sample yields about 2.1 million clones, just over 90% seen once. CD45RO negativity and positive selection for CCR7 defined naive CD8 cells, a population that excluded terminally differentiated effector memory CD45RA+ cells. Trimming removed 6 bases from V and 2 bases from J, with 15 bases in between. This CDR3 region has 15 residues. Germline V gene data show CDR1 as LNHDA and CDR2 as SQIVND (reference sequence).

V and J are TRBV19 and TRBJ2-3; D is ambiguous. Material for sequencing was naive CD8+ T cells from PBMCs. The clonotype comes from a man between 18 and 29 years old in good health. Some clones in this sample may be carry-over from other donors' samples. This CDR3 is CASSPVRWPTDTQYF. DNA of the CDR3: TGTGCCAGTAGCCCTGTGCGGTGGCCCACAGATACGCAGTATTTT.